This TCR beta chain was sequenced during a study of monozygotic twins with inflammatory bowel disease. The CDR3 loop spans 15 amino acids. Germline V gene sequence: CDR1 MDHEN, CDR2 SYDVKM. To note about this clonotype: Its specificity is unknown.

TCRdb reprocessed the 5' RACE reads and stores each CDR3 protein as one record, lacking DNA. This sample's clone table lists about 450,000 distinct CDR3 sequences. The study, taken as a whole, reports: Healthy co-twins exceeded IBD patients in TCRbeta diversity as measured by inverse Simpson.

Sequenced sample: blood. The receptor's source is a human donor with ulcerative colitis or Crohn's disease, or a healthy co-twin of an affected twin (not recorded which). V and J are TRBV28 and TRBJ1-6. The CDR3 sequence: CASRRTADGIRPLHF.